This entry lists 5 T cell receptor beta chains sequenced from one sample in a study of shared clonotypes between healthy human individuals. Repertoires were generated with immunoSEQ multiplex PCR, while TCRdb's copy carries only in-frame clones and drops some. The sample has approximately 1.9 million clones; 80% to 95% are singletons. Naive CD8 cells lacked CD45RO, underwent positive selection for CCR7 and left out terminally differentiated effector memory CD45RA+ cells. Sample: naive CD8+ T cells from PBMCs. The receptors derive from a man aged 18 to 30 in good health. Some clones in this sample may be carry-over from other donors' samples.

This chain connects TRBV11-2 to TRBJ2-7; 8 bases align to TRBD1. CDR3 size: 15 residues. Trimming removed 6 bases from V and 4 bases from J; junction bases left unmatched: 11. CDR1 and CDR2 (germline): SGHAT, FQNNGV. The CDR3: CASRRHDRGGYEQYF. In nucleotides, the CDR3 is TGTGCCAGCAGACGACACGACAGGGGCGGTTACGAGCAGTACTTC.

The chain carries TRBV5-6 and TRBJ1-1; D call uncertain. Germline lookup yields CDR1 SGHDT and CDR2 YYEEEE. The CDR3 has 15 residues. V lost 0 bases to trimming and J lost 1 base, with 10 bases between them. The CDR3 nucleotides read TGTGCCAGCAGCTTGGGGGGAGCAGGGAACACTGAAGCTTTCTTT. Its protein product is CASSLGGAGNTEAFF.

V is TRBV29-1 and J is TRBJ1-2, with 10 bases identical to TRBD1. J was trimmed by 4 bases and V by 4 bases; bases with no gene match: 9. This CDR3 contains 15 residues. The V gene's germline CDR1 is SQVTM and CDR2 ANQGSEA. CDR3 amino acids: CSVGDPGQGFYGYTF. The CDR3, as DNA: TGCAGCGTTGGCGATCCGGGACAGGGGTTCTATGGCTACACCTTC. Combining the CDR3 with reference TRBV29-1 and TRBJ1-2 gives the whole variable domain SAVISQKPSRDICQRGTSLTIQCQVDSQVTMMFWYRQQPGQSLTLIATANQGSEATYESGFVIDKFPISRPNLTFSTLTVSNMSPEDSSIYLCSVGDPGQGFYGYTFGSGTRLTVV.

The chain links TRBV28 to TRBJ1-3; no clear D. The CDR3 consists of 14 residues. The germline gives CDR1 MDHEN, CDR2 SYDVKM. Trimming stripped 5 bases from V and 0 bases from J, with 8 bases between. The CDR3 coding sequence is TGTGCCAGCAGTCCAAGAGCCTCTGGAAACACCATATATTTT. Protein sequence: CASSPRASGNTIYF. Based on the CDR3 plus reference TRBV28 and TRBJ1-3, the full variable domain is DVKVTQSSRYLVKRTGEKVFLECVQDMDHENMFWYRQDPGLGLRLIYFSYDVKMKEKGDIPEGYSVSREKKERFSLILESASTNQTSMYLCASSPRASGNTIYFGEGSWLTVV.

The chain joins TRBV4-3 to TRBJ2-6; weak D call: TRBD2 (5 bases). The ends were cut back, 4 bases at V and 0 bases at J, with 13 bases in the middle. The length of the CDR3 is 17 residues. Germline loops: CDR1 LGHNA, CDR2 YSLEER. CDR3 in amino acids: CASSPGLRSSGANVLTF. The CDR3 DNA reads TGCGCCAGCAGCCCCGGACTCAGGAGCTCTGGGGCCAACGTCCTGACTTTC.